The 2 T cell receptor beta chains below come from one sample, sequenced in a study of graft-versus-host responses after intestinal transplantation (dated by TCRdb to the early 2020s). Receptor libraries were prepared by the immunoSEQ multiplex PCR assay. The clones in this table, taken by TCRdb from immuneACCESS, are in-frame only. Not every clone is retained; where verified, under half of the shortfall comes from an unresolved V gene, and the cause of the rest is unknown. This sample has around 100,000 clones in its table, and over 85% of those were observed once. The leading ten clones occupy roughly 1.2% of the sample. The meaning of the sample's time point label: cells obtained before transplantation from donor or recipient. Their antigens are not known. The sample in question was unstimulated CD8+ T cells sorted from spleen or lymph node cells, obtained before intestinal transplant. The receptors come from a human donor who received an intestinal transplant.

The CDR3: CSVASGNEQFF. For the CDR3, the DNA is TGCAGCGTAGCAAGTGGCAATGAGCAGTTCTTC. The V call is TRBV29-1, the J call TRBJ2-1; D not certain. The germline V gene encodes CDR1 SQVTM and CDR2 ANQGSEA. Trimming cost V 6 bases and J 6 bases, with 9 bases left between them. This CDR3 contains 11 residues.

V usage is TRBV7-9 and J usage is TRBJ2-5, with D perhaps matching TRBD1 (6 bases). Germline V lookup: CDR1 SEHNR, CDR2 FQNEAQ (reference sequence). The V end lost 2 bases, the J end lost 3 bases, and 10 bases lay between the germline ends. The CDR3 consists of 14 residues. CDR3 nucleotides: TGTGCCAGCAGCTTAATTACAGGGAAAGAGACCCAGTACTTC. Its translation is CASSLITGKETQYF. Complete variable domain (other parts from reference TRBV7-9 and TRBJ2-5): DTGVSQNPRHKITKRGQNVTFRCDPISEHNRLYWYRQTLGQGPEFLTYFQNEAQLEKSRLLSDRFSAERPKGSFSTLEIQRTEQGDSAMYLCASSLITGKETQYFGPGTRLLVL.